One sample yielded the 3 T cell receptor beta chains listed below, sequenced in a study of shared T cell receptors in the human thymus. Profiled with immunoSEQ multiplex PCR; TCRdb holds only in-frame clones, not every one. The table records just under 550,000 clones, around 78% of them present only once. The sample was also reused in another study, on human thymus T cells.

Sequencing was done on a sample of thymocytes. The receptor source for this set is a boy in the first two years of life with a congenital heart defect.

This sequence joins TRBV5-1 and TRBJ2-1, with TRBD2 matching 16 bases. Looked up from germline, CDR1 is SGHRS and CDR2 is YFSETQ. The CDR3 loop spans 16 amino acids. V shed 4 bases, J shed 6 bases, and the junction held 4 bases outside the gene matches. In DNA form, the CDR3 reads TGCGCCAGCAGCCCGGGGACTAGCGGGAGGGTCAATGAGCAGTTCTTC. It translates to CASSPGTSGRVNEQFF.

The genes are TRBV6-5 and TRBJ2-3, with D maybe TRBD1 (5 bases). Germline V CDR1 and CDR2: MNHEY, SVGAGI. V was trimmed by 7 bases and J by 2 bases, leaving 13 bases between them. The CDR3 sequence is 14 residues long. This CDR3 is CASIGAESTDTQYF. The CDR3 DNA is TGTGCCAGCATAGGGGCGGAGTCCACAGATACGCAGTATTTT.

J is TRBJ2-3 and V is TRBV4-2; 10 bases line up with TRBD2. Looked up from germline, CDR1 is LGHNA and CDR2 is YNFKEQ. The CDR3 totals 17 residues. J lost 4 bases, V lost 0 bases, and 7 bases had no gene match. The CDR3 DNA reads as TGTGCCAGCAGCCAAGATACCCTAGCGGGAGTGTCAGATACGCAGTATTTT. Protein sequence: CASSQDTLAGVSDTQYF.